This T cell receptor (beta chain) derives from a study of blood T cell repertoires in COVID-19. V lost 5 bases and J 2 bases, leaving 11 bases between the germline ends. CDR1 is MNHNY and CDR2 is SVGAGI in the germline V gene (reference sequence). This CDR3 is 14 amino acids long. The table came from immunoSEQ multiplex PCR; TCRdb's copy has only in-frame clones and leaves some out. The repertoire includes fewer than 250,000 clones, 86% of them detected once, and about 2% sits in the top ten. This clone was observed a single time. The specimen was peripheral blood. The J gene is TRBJ2-3, the V gene TRBV6-6, with D possibly TRBD1 on 5 matching bases. This receptor was obtained from a woman between 50 and 59 years old with acute or convalescent COVID-19. The CDR3 DNA reads TGTGCCAGCAGTCCGCAGGGTATCACAGATACGCAGTATTTT. Translated: CASSPQGITDTQYF.